This TCR beta chain came from a study of T cell repertoires in cytomegalovirus infection. Study in general: Indications came from public TCR beta signatures; they pointed to CMV infection and to a matching HLA type. The study's findings and limits: Dominating the ex vivo response were TCR beta clonotypes that were CMV-specific and HLA-C-restricted. The cumulative frequency of public TCR beta families distinguished individuals who carried CMV together with the relevant HLA.

About this clonotype: What it recognizes is unknown.

TCRdb redid the calling of the reads with MiXCR, one entry per CDR3 protein. The repertoire holds over 150,000 distinct CDR3 sequences, with about 15% as singletons. CDR1 and CDR2 from the germline V gene are SQVTM and ANQGSEA. The V segment lost 1 base and the J segment 6 bases; nucleotides outside the gene matches: 7. CDR3 length: 14 amino acids. This chain joins TRBV29-1 and TRBJ2-7; 9 positions match TRBD1. This receptor was obtained from a human donor in good health (CMV status not recorded). Some clones in this sample may be carry-over from other donors' samples. Sequencing was done on a sample of PBMCs. CDR3 sequence (DNA): TGCAGCGTTGAAGGCCTACAGGGGGCCGGCGAGCAGTACTTC. Protein product: CSVEGLQGAGEQYF.